The source of this T cell receptor (beta chain) is a study of cytomegalovirus exposure and HLA in healthy donors. Note on this clone: Its antigen remains unidentified.

The V gene's germline CDR1 is MNHEY and CDR2 SVGAGI. V dropped 7 bases and J dropped 4 bases, with 12 bases sitting between them. This CDR3 region has 13 residues. PCR involved 60 Vbeta and 13 Jbeta primers. Data came from immunoSEQ multiplex PCR; TCRdb stores just in-frame clones and leaves some out. The sample lists roughly 120,000 clones; about 80% were seen once. Findings of the study overall: Testing in vitro showed a few CMV-associated chains specific for CMV antigens. It was reported that the classifier diagnosed cytomegalovirus status with high specificity and sensitivity in both the original and validation cohorts. In a later analysis, most CMV-associated TCR beta chains appeared HLA-restricted. Fewer N-insertions than the roughly 630-donor mean were reportedly shown by an Asian-associated ancestry cluster in a later analysis.

The sample taken for sequencing was PBMCs. The V and J genes are TRBV6-5 and TRBJ2-3, with D possibly being TRBD1 (6 bases). This TCR was recovered from a woman aged 45-65 years in good health and CMV-seropositive. CDR3 in amino acids: CASTRTAADTQYF. The CDR3 bases are TGTGCCAGCACCAGGACAGCCGCAGATACGCAGTATTTT.